Shown below are 22 T cell receptor beta chains from a single sample sequenced in a study of early stage breast cancer tumors. The data were produced by immunoSEQ multiplex PCR, yet TCRdb's version contains in-frame clones alone and is incomplete. The repertoire holds about 14,000 clones, with approximately 84% as singletons. Material for sequencing was normal breast tissue next to the tumor. The receptors here all came from a person aged 30-39 years with breast cancer.

This clone was seen a handful of times. CDR3 nucleotide sequence: TGTGCCAGCAGCTTGCGGGGGGGAGCTAATGAAAAACTGTTTTTT. Translation gives CASSLRGGANEKLFF. The chain carries TRBV7-6 and TRBJ1-4; possibly TRBD1 for D (5 bases). Germline V gene data show CDR1 as SGHVS and CDR2 as FNYEAQ. The CDR3 consists of 15 residues. Trimming left V 3 bases short and J 3 bases short, with 11 bases between.

This clone occurred a few times. The chain couples TRBV7-9 to TRBJ2-1; TRBD2 might be the D (6 bases). This CDR3 is 15 amino acids long. Looked up from germline, CDR1 is SEHNR and CDR2 is FQNEAQ (reference sequence). V lost 5 bases and J 2 bases, leaving 13 bases between the germline ends. CDR3 protein: CASSPTSLAYNEQFF. DNA for the CDR3: TGTGCCAGCAGCCCGACTAGTTTGGCCTACAATGAGCAGTTCTTC.

V and J are TRBV6-5 and TRBJ2-1, with TRBD1 matching over 9 bases. The CDR3 is 15 residues long. Germline V gives CDR1 MNHEY, CDR2 SVGAGI. V lost 0 bases to trimming and J lost 3 bases; unmatched junction nucleotides: 0. In nucleotides, the CDR3 is TGTGCCAGCAGTTACTCGGGACAGGGCTACAATGAGCAGTTCTTC. Residues: CASSYSGQGYNEQFF.

This chain joins TRBV27 and TRBJ2-5; TRBD2 is a possible D gene (6 bases). The CDR3 length is 14 residues. Germline V gene sequence: CDR1 MNHEY, CDR2 SMNVEV (reference sequence). V was shortened by 8 bases and J by 6 bases, with 19 bases between the two germline ends. CDR3 DNA sequence: TGTGCCAGCGGCGGGGTGGACCCGCGGCAGACCCAGTACTTC. As protein: CASGGVDPRQTQYF.

This chain's CDR3 is CASSLGGWNTEAFF. In DNA, the CDR3 is TGTGCCAGCAGTTTGGGGGGCTGGAACACTGAAGCTTTCTTT. The gene calls are TRBV27 and TRBJ1-1, with D possibly TRBD1 on 6 matching bases. V shed 3 bases and J shed 1 base, with 9 bases lying between them. CDR3 length: 14 amino acids. Germline values: CDR1 MNHEY, CDR2 SMNVEV (reference sequence).

This chain links TRBV30 with TRBJ2-3; 9 bases fit TRBD2. V gave up 2 bases and J gave up 2 bases; unmatched junction bases: 11. The CDR3 contains 17 residues. Germline assignment: CDR1 GTSNPN and CDR2 SVGIG (reference sequence). Here the CDR3 reads CAWSNSGTSPTTDTQYF. CDR3 sequence (DNA): TGTGCCTGGAGTAATTCTGGGACTAGCCCTACCACAGATACGCAGTATTTT.

The chain employs TRBV7-2 and TRBJ2-1, with 9 bases lining up with TRBD2. V lost 3 bases and J lost 6; bases outside the gene matches: 9. From germline, CDR1 is SGHTA and CDR2 FQGNSA. The length of the CDR3 is 16 residues. In DNA form, the CDR3 reads TGTGCCAGCAGCTTTCCTTTAGCGGGAGTGGGCAATGAGCAGTTCTTC. This gives the protein CASSFPLAGVGNEQFF.

A single count supports this clone. The rearrangement uses TRBV13 and TRBJ2-7; D is tentatively TRBD1 or TRBD2 (5 bases each). Germline loops: CDR1 PRHDT, CDR2 FYEKMQ (reference sequence). The CDR3 sequence is 20 residues long. V shed 2 bases and J shed 3 bases, with 29 bases lying between them. The CDR3 sequence is CASSLYGMQSGASRFYEQYF. The CDR3 DNA reads TGTGCCAGCAGCTTATATGGGATGCAATCCGGGGCTAGCAGATTCTACGAGCAGTACTTC.

This sequence joins TRBV27 and TRBJ2-1; 7 nucleotides align to TRBD1. The CDR3 is 12 residues long. J lost 11 bases, V lost 4 bases, and 5 bases had no gene match. The germline gives CDR1 MNHEY, CDR2 SMNVEV (reference sequence). The CDR3 DNA is TGTGCCAGCAGTTCCAACAGGGGAAAGCAGTTCTTC. Amino acid sequence: CASSSNRGKQFF.

This clone was counted a few times. This chain uses TRBV10-3 with TRBJ2-7, with D perhaps TRBD2 (5 bases). V lost 7 bases, J lost 3 bases, and 10 bases lay in between. Looked up from germline, CDR1 is ENHRY and CDR2 is SYGVKD. This CDR3 region has 12 residues. CDR3 bases: TGTGCCATCACTGGTGAGGGCTACGAGCAGTACTTC. It yields the protein CAITGEGYEQYF.

This chain connects TRBV11-3 to TRBJ2-1, with TRBD2 matching 9 bases. Germline V gene lookup returns CDR1 SGHNT and CDR2 YENEEA. The CDR3 covers 15 residues. V lost 5 bases and J lost 7; bases outside the gene matches: 9. CDR3 DNA sequence: TGTGCCAGCAGCCCCCAGCGGGGGGCACTGAATGAGCAGTTCTTC. This codes for CASSPQRGALNEQFF.

The chain recombines TRBV4-3 with TRBJ2-1, with 11 bases that match TRBD2. Germline V gene lookup returns CDR1 LGHNA and CDR2 YSLEER. V shed 3 bases, J shed 10 bases, and the junction held 17 bases outside the gene matches. The CDR3 totals 18 residues. This chain's CDR3 is CASSQVYVLAGGGGEQFF. The CDR3 DNA follows: TGCGCCAGCAGCCAGGTCTACGTTCTAGCGGGAGGAGGCGGAGAGCAGTTCTTC.

This clone was recorded a few times. This chain connects TRBV6-1 to TRBJ2-7, with TRBD2 matching 8 bases. Losses at the gene ends were 8 bases for V and 7 bases for J; bases not matched to a gene: 10. This CDR3 has 13 amino acids. Germline V gene data show CDR1 as MNHNS and CDR2 as SASEGT. DNA of the CDR3: TGTGCCAGCTCACTAGCGGTCTTTGAGGAGCAGTACTTC. Translating it yields CASSLAVFEEQYF.

The chain has TRBV4-1 and TRBJ1-5, with D perhaps matching TRBD1 (6 bases). The CDR3 extends over 13 amino acids. Between the trimmed V and J ends, which lost 0 bases and 7 bases, there was a span of 7 bases. CDR1 and CDR2 from the germline V gene are MGHRA and YSYEKL. DNA of the CDR3: TGCGCCAGCAGCCAAGAACAGGGACAGCCCCAGCATTTT. This sequence encodes CASSQEQGQPQHF.

The rearrangement joins TRBV6-1 to TRBJ1-4; 10 nucleotides match TRBD1. CDR3 length equals 12 residues. CDR1 is MNHNS and CDR2 is SASEGT in the germline V gene. Losses at the gene ends were 9 bases for V and 7 bases for J; bases not matched to a gene: 2. The DNA of the CDR3 is TGTGCCAGGGGGACAGGGGTTGAAAAACTGTTTTTT. Its translation: CARGTGVEKLFF.

This sequence joins TRBV9 and TRBJ1-1, with D perhaps TRBD1 (5 bases). Germline V CDR1 and CDR2: SGDLS, YYNGEE. The CDR3 sequence is 13 residues long. Trimming removed 0 bases from V and 5 bases from J, with 8 bases in between. In nucleotides, the CDR3 is TGTGCCAGCAGCGTAGTAGGGGATACTGAAGCTTTCTTT. This codes for CASSVVGDTEAFF.

The genes are TRBV19 and TRBJ1-1; D is perhaps TRBD1 (5 bases). Germline V gives CDR1 LNHDA, CDR2 SQIVND (reference sequence). Trimming took 3 bases from V and 5 from J, leaving 13 bases between them. The CDR3 contains 14 residues. The CDR3 DNA reads as TGTGCCAGTAGTATTAGGTTAGGGGCGACTGAAGCTTTCTTT. Its translation is CASSIRLGATEAFF.

The V gene is TRBV4-1, the J gene TRBJ2-3; maybe TRBD1 (7 bases). Germline-derived CDR1 and CDR2 are MGHRA and YSYEKL. There are 16 residues in the CDR3. Trimming removed 0 bases at V and 3 bases at J, with 13 bases between. CDR3 DNA: TGCGCCAGCAGCCAAGAGCGCAGGGGGGTTACAGATACGCAGTATTTT. Protein sequence: CASSQERRGVTDTQYF.

This chain links TRBV11-1 with TRBJ1-4; D might be TRBD1 (6 bases). This CDR3 has 16 residues. Trimming pared 4 bases from V and 7 bases from J, leaving 19 bases between. The germline CDR1 and CDR2 sequences are SGHAT and FQDESV (reference sequence). The CDR3 region is CASSSSPYGQTEKLFF. The CDR3 region has the DNA TGTGCCAGCAGCTCGTCACCCTATGGACAGACTGAAAAACTGTTTTTT.

A single count supports this clone. The chain combines TRBV2 with TRBJ2-3; the match to TRBD2 covers 12 bases. The CDR3 has 15 amino acids. V dropped 8 bases and J dropped 0; count of bases not matched to a gene: 3. Germline CDR1 SNHLY, CDR2 FYNNEI. CDR3 in DNA: TGTGCCAGCCTAACTAGCGGGGGGAGCACAGATACGCAGTATTTT. Translating it yields CASLTSGGSTDTQYF.

This rearrangement joins TRBV10-1 to TRBJ2-2; D perhaps matches TRBD2 (5 bases). Germline lookup yields CDR1 WNHNN and CDR2 SYGVQD (reference sequence). The CDR3 is 16 residues long. Trimming took 0 bases from V and 4 from J, leaving 12 bases between them. As DNA, the CDR3 is TGCGCCAGCAGTGAGTCGCGAGGGCTGAGCACCGGGGAGCTGTTTTTT. The encoded protein is CASSESRGLSTGELFF.

This rearrangement joins TRBV19 to TRBJ2-7; D might be TRBD2 (6 bases). The V gene lost 4 bases and the J gene lost 2 bases, with 15 bases spanning the gap. This CDR3 comprises 15 residues. Germline-derived CDR1 and CDR2 are LNHDA and SQIVND (reference sequence). CDR3 sequence: CASSTRLAGTYEQYF. In nucleotides, the CDR3 is TGTGCCAGTAGTACCCGACTTGCGGGAACCTACGAGCAGTACTTC.